Included here is one T cell receptor beta chain sequence, with context. The source of the sample is a study of blood T cell repertoires in COVID-19. Sequencing was performed with immunoSEQ multiplex PCR; in TCRdb, only in-frame clones are kept and a portion is missing. Of 150,000 to 200,000 clones in the sample, 85% to 90% were seen once. The CDR3 covers 14 residues. V dropped 5 bases and J dropped 4; count of bases not matched to a gene: 3. Germline lookup yields CDR1 MNHEY and CDR2 SMNVEV (reference sequence). Sequenced: peripheral blood. The sequence came from a woman between 18 and 29 years old who had recovered from COVID-19. The rearrangement uses TRBV27 and TRBJ1-3, with 9 nucleotides matching TRBD1. CDR3 sequence: CASSQGTGGNTIYF. CDR3 in DNA: TGTGCCAGCAGTCAAGGGACAGGGGGAAACACCATATATTTT.